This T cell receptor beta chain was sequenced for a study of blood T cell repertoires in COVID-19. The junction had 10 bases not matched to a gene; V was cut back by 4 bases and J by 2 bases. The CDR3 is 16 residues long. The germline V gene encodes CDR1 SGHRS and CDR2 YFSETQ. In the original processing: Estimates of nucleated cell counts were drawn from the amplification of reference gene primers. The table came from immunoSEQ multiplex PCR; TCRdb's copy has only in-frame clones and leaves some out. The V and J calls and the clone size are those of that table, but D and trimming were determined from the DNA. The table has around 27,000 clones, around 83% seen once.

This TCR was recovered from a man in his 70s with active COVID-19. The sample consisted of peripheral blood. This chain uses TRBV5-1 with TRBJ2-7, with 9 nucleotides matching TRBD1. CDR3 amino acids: CASSKGTGGYTYEQYF. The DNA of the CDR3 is TGCGCCAGCAGCAAGGGAACAGGGGGCTATACCTACGAGCAGTACTTC.